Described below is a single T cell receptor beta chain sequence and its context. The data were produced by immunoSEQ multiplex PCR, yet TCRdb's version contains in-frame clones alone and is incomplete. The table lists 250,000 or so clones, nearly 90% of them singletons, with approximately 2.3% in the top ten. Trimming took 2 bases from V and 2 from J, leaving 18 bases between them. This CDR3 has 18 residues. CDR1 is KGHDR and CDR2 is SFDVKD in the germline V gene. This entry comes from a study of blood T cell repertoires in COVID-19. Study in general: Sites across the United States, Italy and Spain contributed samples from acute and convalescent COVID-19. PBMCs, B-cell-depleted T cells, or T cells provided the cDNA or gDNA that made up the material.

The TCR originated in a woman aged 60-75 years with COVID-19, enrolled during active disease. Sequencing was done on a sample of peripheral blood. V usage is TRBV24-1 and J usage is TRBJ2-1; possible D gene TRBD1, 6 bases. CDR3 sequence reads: CATSDSATQGFPYNEQFF. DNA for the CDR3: TGTGCCACCAGTGATTCAGCAACACAGGGATTCCCCTACAATGAGCAGTTCTTC.